This passage covers 18 T cell receptor beta chains from one sample sequenced in a study of T cells after yellow fever vaccination. TCRdb fed the 5' RACE reads into MiXCR, producing one record per CDR3 protein. Here the sample spans 95,000 to 100,000 distinct CDR3 sequences, 4.5% to 6% being singletons. The sequencing here drew on CD8+ T cells sorted from PBMCs, taken 10 days after the yellow fever booster vaccination. These receptors were collected from a man between 18 and 35 years old who received the YFV17D yellow fever vaccine.

As concerns this clonotype: A read error may account for a junction end that differs from germline. The rearrangement links TRBV5-1 to TRBJ1-1; weak D call: TRBD1 (5 bases). This CDR3 spans 15 amino acids. Germline V gene sequence: CDR1 SGHRS, CDR2 YFSETQ. The CDR3 protein is CASTPGTTSNNEAFF. The CDR3 bases are TGCGCCAGCACGCCGGGGACCACGTCCAACAATGAAGCTTTCTTT. The whole variable domain, filled in from reference TRBV5-1 and TRBJ1-1, reads KAGVTQTPRYLIKTRGQQVTLSCSPISGHRSVSWYQQTPGQGLQFLFEYFSETQRNKGNFPGRFSGRQFSNSRSEMNVSTLELGDSALYLCASTPGTTSNNEAFFGQGTRLTVV.

CDR3 loop: CASSLVGGHYGYTF. The CDR3 DNA reads TGTGCCAGCAGCTTAGTGGGTGGACACTATGGCTACACCTTC. The chain joins TRBV7-9 to TRBJ1-2; D call uncertain. This CDR3 comprises 14 residues. Germline V gene lookup returns CDR1 SEHNR and CDR2 FQNEAQ (reference sequence). Trimming took off 1 base at V and 3 bases at J, with 9 bases between the two ends.

This clonotype was observed a handful of times. V is TRBV5-4 and J is TRBJ2-7, with TRBD1 matching over 11 bases. CDR1 is SGHNT and CDR2 is YYREEE in the germline V gene (reference sequence). V shed 7 bases and J 4 bases; nucleotides not matched to a gene: 4. CDR3 length: 13 residues. The CDR3 nucleotides read TGTGCCAGCGGGACAGGGGGAGCATACGAGCAGTACTTC. It specifies CASGTGGAYEQYF. Full variable domain (outside the CDR3, taken from reference TRBV5-4 and TRBJ2-7): ETGVTQSPTHLIKTRGQQVTLRCSSQSGHNTVSWYQQALGQGPQFIFQYYREEENGRGNFPPRFSGLQFPNYSSELNVNALELDDSALYLCASGTGGAYEQYFGPGTRLTVT.

This clonotype was observed a few times. The chain has TRBV19 and TRBJ2-5; no reliable D call. The V and J ends lost 7 bases and 7 bases respectively, with 7 bases between them. Germline-derived CDR1 and CDR2 are LNHDA and SQIVND (reference sequence). This CDR3 is built from 10 residues. The CDR3 protein is CASIERTQYF. Written as DNA, the CDR3 is TGTGCCAGTATCGAGCGGACCCAGTACTTC.

The J gene is TRBJ1-4, the V gene TRBV6-4; D may be TRBD1 (5 bases). Trimming removed 0 bases from V and 6 bases from J, with 17 bases in between. Per germline, CDR1 MRHNA and CDR2 SNTAGT. The CDR3 covers 17 residues. CDR3 DNA: TGTGCCAGCAGTGACTCTACTTTGGGGGTAAAGGATGAAAAACTGTTTTTT. Its translation is CASSDSTLGVKDEKLFF.

The rearrangement uses TRBV3-1 and TRBJ1-3; D unresolved. The CDR3 runs to 14 residues. Per germline, CDR1 LGHDT and CDR2 YNNKEL (reference sequence). V lost 2 bases to trimming and J lost 3 bases, with 8 bases between them. The CDR3 protein is CASSQPGLGNTIYF. In DNA, the CDR3 is TGTGCCAGCAGCCAACCAGGACTTGGAAACACCATATATTTT.

There are a few counts of this clonotype. The junction differs from germline at one of its ends, possibly a read error. This chain joins TRBV11-2 and TRBJ2-3, with D tentatively TRBD1 or TRBD2 (5 bases each). Germline V gene sequence: CDR1 SGHAT, CDR2 FQNNGV. The CDR3 is 16 amino acids. The CDR3 DNA reads TGTGCCAGCAGTTTAGTGGTGGGGACCTACACAGATACGCAGTATTTT. Translation gives CASSLVVGTYTDTQYF.

This clonotype appeared many times. This CDR3 reads CASSLEGDNSPLHF. The CDR3, as DNA: TGTGCCAGCAGCTTAGAAGGGGATAATTCACCCCTCCACTTT. This chain joins TRBV7-9 and TRBJ1-6; weak D call: TRBD1 (5 bases). The CDR3 length is 14 residues. Deletions cut 1 base from V and 5 bases from J, with 6 bases between. Germline CDR1 and CDR2: SEHNR and FQNEAQ (reference sequence).

This clonotype was seen ten or more times. The chain uses TRBV29-1 and TRBJ1-1; D not resolved. CDR3 length: 12 amino acids. Germline values: CDR1 SQVTM, CDR2 ANQGSEA. Trimming stripped 4 bases from V and 0 bases from J, with 6 bases between. The CDR3 nucleotides are TGCAGCGTTGCACAGTTGAACACTGAAGCTTTCTTT. This gives the protein CSVAQLNTEAFF.

Ten or more counts support this clonotype. J is TRBJ2-7 and V is TRBV5-6, with D unclear. V shed 4 bases and J shed 3 bases, with 11 bases lying between them. The CDR3 covers 13 residues. Germline CDR1 SGHDT, CDR2 YYEEEE. CDR3 sequence: CASSPGLGYEQYF. CDR3 coding DNA: TGTGCCAGCAGCCCCGGGCTAGGCTACGAGCAGTACTTC.

This clonotype appeared many times. The gene calls are TRBV28 and TRBJ2-2, with unresolved D. Trimming stripped 3 bases from V and 6 bases from J, with 14 bases between. The length of the CDR3 is 15 residues. Germline assignment: CDR1 MDHEN and CDR2 SYDVKM. The CDR3: CASSFFSAAAGELFF. CDR3 nucleotides: TGTGCCAGCAGTTTTTTTTCGGCAGCAGCCGGGGAGCTGTTTTTT.

This clonotype is classed as medium-sized. The V and J genes are TRBV2 and TRBJ2-7; the D is unclear. With 1 base removed from V and 5 bases from J, the gap between germline ends came to 15 bases. Germline CDR1 SNHLY, CDR2 FYNNEI. CDR3 length: 15 amino acids. CDR3 DNA: TGTGCCAGCAGTGAAGAAAGAATGCGATTCGACGAGCAGTACGTC. Residues: CASSEERMRFDEQYV.

This clonotype was seen a few times. The J gene is TRBJ2-1, the V gene TRBV29-1; 9 nucleotides agree with TRBD1. V shed 7 bases and J 5 bases; nucleotides not matched to a gene: 3. The CDR3 consists of 12 residues. Germline V gives CDR1 SQVTM, CDR2 ANQGSEA. The CDR3 DNA sequence: TGCAGCGGACAGGGGGATAACAATGAGCAGTTCTTC. Encoded protein: CSGQGDNNEQFF.

This clonotype occurred a few times. The chain carries TRBV28 and TRBJ2-7; 8 positions match TRBD1. This CDR3 contains 14 residues. CDR1 is MDHEN and CDR2 is SYDVKM in the germline V gene. J was trimmed by 3 bases and V by 7 bases; bases with no gene match: 8. The CDR3 nucleotides are TGTGCCAGCAATCTACGAGACAGGGGCTACGAGCAGTACTTC. This sequence encodes CASNLRDRGYEQYF.

The chain has TRBV28 and TRBJ2-1; D may be TRBD2 (5 bases). This CDR3 is 12 amino acids long. Between the trimmed V and J ends, which lost 11 bases and 10 bases, there was a span of 18 bases. Germline CDR1 reads MDHEN; CDR2 reads SYDVKM. As DNA, the CDR3 is TGTGCCGCTAGACCGGGCGGAGGCGAGCAGTTCTTC. Amino acid sequence: CAARPGGGEQFF.

This clonotype was counted many times. The chain recombines TRBV7-8 with TRBJ2-7; the D gene is possibly TRBD2 (5 bases). CDR1 SGHVS and CDR2 FQNEAQ come from the germline V gene. The length of the CDR3 is 14 residues. V lost 5 bases to trimming and J lost 2 bases, with 13 bases between them. Here the CDR3 DNA reads TGTGCCAGCAGCGCCTTCGCGGGCCCCTACGAGCAGTACTTC. Encoded protein: CASSAFAGPYEQYF.

This clonotype occurred a few times. The chain carries TRBV20-1 and TRBJ2-1; 7 bases map to TRBD1. CDR1 is DFQATT, CDR2 SNEGSKA, per germline (reference sequence). The CDR3 totals 15 residues. The trim removed 0 bases at V and 5 bases at J, leaving 7 bases unmatched. CDR3 residues: CSARDVGQANNEQFF. CDR3 nucleotides: TGCAGTGCTAGAGATGTCGGACAGGCAAACAATGAGCAGTTCTTC.

The J gene is TRBJ2-3, the V gene TRBV12-3 or TRBV12-4, with a possible D match to TRBD2 (6 bases). Trimming took 6 bases from V and 3 from J, leaving 16 bases between them. The CDR3 loop spans 15 amino acids. This CDR3 is CASSPTPRGTDTQYF. CDR3 nucleotides: TGTGCCAGCAGCCCGACCCCCCGGGGGACAGATACGCAGTATTTT.